This T cell receptor (beta chain) was sequenced in a study of shared clonotypes between healthy human individuals. V gave up 6 bases and J gave up 6 bases; unmatched junction bases: 7. Per the germline V gene, CDR1 is SQVTM and CDR2 is ANQGSEA. This CDR3 comprises 12 residues. The table came from immunoSEQ multiplex PCR; TCRdb's copy has only in-frame clones and leaves some out. The table has about 2.2 million clones, 90% to 95% seen once. Naivety among CD8 cells was defined by CD45RO negativity and positive CCR7 selection, thereby excluding terminally differentiated effector memory CD45RA+ cells. The source of this sequence is a man aged 18 to 29 in good health. Some clones in this sample may be carry-over from other donors' samples. Specimen: naive CD8+ T cells from PBMCs. The chain is built from TRBV29-1 and TRBJ2-7; TRBD1 matches 8 bases. The CDR3 spells CSVPTQGGEQYF. The CDR3 DNA reads as TGCAGCGTCCCGACACAGGGGGGCGAGCAGTACTTC.